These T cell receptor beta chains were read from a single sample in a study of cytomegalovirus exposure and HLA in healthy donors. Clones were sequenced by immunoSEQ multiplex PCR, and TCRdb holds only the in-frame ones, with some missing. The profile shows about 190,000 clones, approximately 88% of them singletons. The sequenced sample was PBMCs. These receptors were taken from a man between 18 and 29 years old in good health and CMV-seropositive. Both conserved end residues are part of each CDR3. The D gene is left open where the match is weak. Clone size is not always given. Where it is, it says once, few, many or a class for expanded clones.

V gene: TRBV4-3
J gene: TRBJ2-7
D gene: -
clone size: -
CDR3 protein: CASSQDLRRERYEQYF
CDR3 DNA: TGCGCCAGCAGCCAGGACTTAAGGCGGGAAAGATACGAGCAGTACTTC

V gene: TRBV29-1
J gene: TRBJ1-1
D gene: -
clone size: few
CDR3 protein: CSVGSVNTEAFF
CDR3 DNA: TGCAGCGTGGGGAGCGTGAACACTGAAGCTTTCTTT

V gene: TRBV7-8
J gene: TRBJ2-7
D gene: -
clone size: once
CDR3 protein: CASSLGVSLREQYF
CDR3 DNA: TGTGCCAGCAGCTTAGGGGTCAGTCTCAGGGAGCAGTACTTC

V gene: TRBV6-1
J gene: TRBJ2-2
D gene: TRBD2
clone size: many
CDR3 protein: CASSEEEFASGRVAGELFF
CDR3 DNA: TGTGCCAGCAGTGAAGAGGAGTTCGCTAGCGGCCGCGTCGCCGGGGAGCTGTTTTTT

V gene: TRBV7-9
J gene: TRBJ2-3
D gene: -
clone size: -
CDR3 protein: CASSFVKDTQYF
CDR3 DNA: TGTGCCAGCAGCTTTGTAAAAGATACGCAGTATTTT

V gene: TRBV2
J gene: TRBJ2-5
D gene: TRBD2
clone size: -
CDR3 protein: CASSEGGSLGTQYF
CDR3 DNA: TGTGCCAGCAGTGAAGGCGGGAGTTTGGGGACCCAGTACTTC

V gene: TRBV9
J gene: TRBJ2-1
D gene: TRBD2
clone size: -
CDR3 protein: CASSDGGLAAYNEQFF
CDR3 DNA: TGTGCCAGCAGTGACGGAGGGCTAGCGGCCTACAATGAGCAGTTCTTC

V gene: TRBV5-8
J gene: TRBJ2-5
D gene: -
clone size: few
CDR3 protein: CASSLAAGVRGTQYF
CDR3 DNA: TGTGCCAGCAGCTTGGCGGCAGGGGTAAGGGGGACCCAGTACTTC

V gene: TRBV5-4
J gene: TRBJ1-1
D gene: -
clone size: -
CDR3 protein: CASSLELANTEAFF
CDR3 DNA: TGTGCCAGCAGCTTGGAATTGGCGAACACTGAAGCTTTCTTT

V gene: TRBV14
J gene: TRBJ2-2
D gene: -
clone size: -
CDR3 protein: CASSPILGGTGELFF
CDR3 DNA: TGTGCCAGCAGCCCTATCCTAGGGGGAACCGGGGAGCTGTTTTTT

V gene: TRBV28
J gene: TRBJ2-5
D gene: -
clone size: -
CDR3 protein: CASSVLEGSLSETQYF
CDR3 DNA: TGTGCCAGCAGTGTTCTGGAGGGGTCCCTTTCAGAGACCCAGTACTTC

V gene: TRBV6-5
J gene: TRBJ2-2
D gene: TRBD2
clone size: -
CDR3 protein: CASGRAGELFF
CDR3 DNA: TGTGCCAGTGGGAGGGCCGGGGAGCTGTTTTTT

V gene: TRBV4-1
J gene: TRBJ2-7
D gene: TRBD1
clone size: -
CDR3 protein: CASSPGQETYEQYF
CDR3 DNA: TGCGCCAGCAGCCCCGGACAGGAAACTTACGAGCAGTACTTC

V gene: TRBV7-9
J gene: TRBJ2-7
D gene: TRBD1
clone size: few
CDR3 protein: CASSRNRGAYEQYF
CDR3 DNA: TGTGCCAGCAGCCGTAACAGGGGGGCCTACGAGCAGTACTTC

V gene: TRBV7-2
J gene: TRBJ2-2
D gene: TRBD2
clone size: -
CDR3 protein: CASSLSTSGTGELFF
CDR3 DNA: TGTGCCAGCAGCTTATCGACTAGCGGGACCGGGGAGCTGTTTTTT

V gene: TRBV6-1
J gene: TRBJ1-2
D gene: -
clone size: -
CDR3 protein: CASSESGPRGGYTF
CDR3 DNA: TGTGCCAGCAGTGAATCGGGCCCCCGAGGGGGCTACACCTTC

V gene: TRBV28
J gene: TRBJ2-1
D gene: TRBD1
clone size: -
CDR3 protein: CASSLQGQGGNEQFF
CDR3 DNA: TGTGCCAGCAGTTTACAAGGACAGGGTGGCAATGAGCAGTTCTTC

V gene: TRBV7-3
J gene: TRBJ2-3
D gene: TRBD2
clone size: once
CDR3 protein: CASSLGLAGAGDTQYF
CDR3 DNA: TGTGCCAGCAGCTTAGGACTAGCGGGAGCAGGAGATACGCAGTATTTT

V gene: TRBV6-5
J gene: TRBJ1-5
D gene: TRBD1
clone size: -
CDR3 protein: CASGRTGANQPQHF
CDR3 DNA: TGTGCCAGCGGCCGGACAGGGGCCAATCAGCCCCAGCATTTT

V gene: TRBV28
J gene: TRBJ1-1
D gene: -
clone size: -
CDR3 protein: CASSLGLMNTEAFF
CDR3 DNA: TGTGCCAGCAGTTTGGGGCTCATGAACACTGAAGCTTTCTTT

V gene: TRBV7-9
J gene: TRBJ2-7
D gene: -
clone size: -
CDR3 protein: CASSLDRRGDEQYF
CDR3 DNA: TGTGCCAGCAGCTTAGATCGCAGGGGGGACGAGCAGTACTTC

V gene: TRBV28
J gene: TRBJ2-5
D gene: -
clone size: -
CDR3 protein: CASSSQAIQETQYF
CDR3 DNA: TGTGCCAGCAGTTCTCAGGCGATCCAAGAGACCCAGTACTTC

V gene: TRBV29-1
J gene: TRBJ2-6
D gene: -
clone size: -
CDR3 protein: CSVDADRGANVLTF
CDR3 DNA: TGCAGCGTTGATGCGGATCGTGGGGCCAACGTCCTGACTTTC

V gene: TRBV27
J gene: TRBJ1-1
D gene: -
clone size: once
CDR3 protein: CASSQEGSRAEAFF
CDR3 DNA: TGTGCCAGCAGTCAGGAAGGGAGTAGAGCTGAAGCTTTCTTT

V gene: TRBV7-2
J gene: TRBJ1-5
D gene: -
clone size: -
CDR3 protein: CASSYRIGRNQPQHF
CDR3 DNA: TGTGCCAGCAGCTACCGAATTGGGCGCAATCAGCCCCAGCATTTT

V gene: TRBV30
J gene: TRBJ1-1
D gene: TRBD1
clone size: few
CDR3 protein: CAWSRDRGTEAFF
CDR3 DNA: TGTGCCTGGAGTCGGGACAGAGGGACTGAAGCTTTCTTT

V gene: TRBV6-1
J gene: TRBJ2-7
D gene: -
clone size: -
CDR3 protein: CASSATGVHEQYF
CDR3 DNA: TGTGCCAGCAGCGCCACGGGTGTGCACGAGCAGTACTTC

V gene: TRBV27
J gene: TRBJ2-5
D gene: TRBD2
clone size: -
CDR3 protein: CASSRGGGWETQYF
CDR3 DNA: TGTGCCAGCAGCCGAGGCGGGGGATGGGAGACCCAGTACTTC

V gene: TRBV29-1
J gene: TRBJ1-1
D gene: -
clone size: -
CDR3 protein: CSVLGGGPEAFF
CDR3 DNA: TGCAGCGTTCTCGGGGGGGGTCCTGAAGCTTTCTTT

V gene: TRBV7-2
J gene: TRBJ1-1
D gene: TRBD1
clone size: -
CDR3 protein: CASSLHGQGGTEAFF
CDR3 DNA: TGTGCCAGCAGCCTACACGGACAGGGGGGCACTGAAGCTTTCTTT

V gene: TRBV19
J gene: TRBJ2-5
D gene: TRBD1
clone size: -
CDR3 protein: CASSILRTGQETQYF
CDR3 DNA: TGTGCCAGTAGTATCCTCAGGACAGGCCAAGAGACCCAGTACTTC

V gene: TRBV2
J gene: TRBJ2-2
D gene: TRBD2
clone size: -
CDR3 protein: CASSPGTTNTGELFF
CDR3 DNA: TGTGCCAGCTCTCCGGGGACTACCAACACCGGGGAGCTGTTTTTT

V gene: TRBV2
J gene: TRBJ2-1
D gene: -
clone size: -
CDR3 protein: CASSGNQGVAGTTYNEQFF
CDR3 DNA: TGTGCCAGCAGTGGAAACCAGGGGGTAGCGGGGACCACCTACAATGAGCAGTTCTTC

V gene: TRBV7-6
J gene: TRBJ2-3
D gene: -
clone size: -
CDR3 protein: CASSLGAGTDTQYF
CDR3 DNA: TGTGCCAGCAGCTTAGGCGCCGGCACAGATACGCAGTATTTT

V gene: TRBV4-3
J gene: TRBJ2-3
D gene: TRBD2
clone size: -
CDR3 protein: CASSPSSGGSTDTQYF
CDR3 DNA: TGCGCCAGCAGCCCCTCCAGCGGGGGGAGCACAGATACGCAGTATTTT

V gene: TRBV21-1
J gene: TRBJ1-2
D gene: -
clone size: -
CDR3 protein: CASSKVTGRGYTF
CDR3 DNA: TGTGCCAGCAGCAAAGTGACCGGGAGGGGCTACACCTTC

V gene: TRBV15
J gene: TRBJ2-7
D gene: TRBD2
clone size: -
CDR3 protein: CATSRALAGGYEQYF
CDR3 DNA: TGTGCCACCAGCAGAGCCCTAGCGGGGGGGTACGAGCAGTACTTC

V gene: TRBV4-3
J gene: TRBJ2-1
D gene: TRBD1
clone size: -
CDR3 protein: CASSQDLRGQGYEQFF
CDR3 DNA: TGCGCCAGCAGCCAGGACCTTAGGGGGCAGGGGTATGAGCAGTTCTTC

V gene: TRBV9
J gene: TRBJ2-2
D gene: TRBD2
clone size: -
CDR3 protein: CASSGDGTSGRGGNTGELFF
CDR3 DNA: TGTGCCAGCAGCGGGGACGGGACTAGCGGGAGAGGTGGAAACACCGGGGAGCTGTTTTTT

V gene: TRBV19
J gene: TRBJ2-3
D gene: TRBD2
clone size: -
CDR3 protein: CASSLGPSGIPPDTQYF
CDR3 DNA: TGTGCCAGTAGTCTCGGTCCAAGCGGGATACCCCCAGATACGCAGTATTTT

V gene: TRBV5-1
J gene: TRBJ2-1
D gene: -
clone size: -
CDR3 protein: CASSGQKLNNEQFF
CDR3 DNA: TGCGCCAGCAGCGGACAAAAGCTGAACAATGAGCAGTTCTTC

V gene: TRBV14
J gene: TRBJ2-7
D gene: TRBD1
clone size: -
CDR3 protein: CASSHRGTYEQYF
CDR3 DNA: TGTGCCAGCAGTCACAGGGGGACCTACGAGCAGTACTTC

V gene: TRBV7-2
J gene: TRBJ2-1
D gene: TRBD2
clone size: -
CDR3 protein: CASSHLRGTSGRDYNEQFF
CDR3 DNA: TGTGCCAGCAGCCACCTCAGGGGGACTAGCGGGAGAGACTACAATGAGCAGTTCTTC

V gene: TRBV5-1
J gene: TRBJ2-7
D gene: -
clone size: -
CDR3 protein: CASTPPGVGYEQYF
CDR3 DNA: TGCGCCAGCACCCCCCCGGGGGTGGGCTACGAGCAGTACTTC

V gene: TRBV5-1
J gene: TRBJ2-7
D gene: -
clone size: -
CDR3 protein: CASSRGQPLLHEQYF
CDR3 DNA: TGCGCCAGCAGCCGCGGACAGCCCCTCCTACACGAGCAGTACTTC

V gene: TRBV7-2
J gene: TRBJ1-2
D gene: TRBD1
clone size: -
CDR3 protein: CASSFRDRGIGYTF
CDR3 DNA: TGTGCCAGCAGCTTCCGGGACAGGGGGATTGGCTACACCTTC

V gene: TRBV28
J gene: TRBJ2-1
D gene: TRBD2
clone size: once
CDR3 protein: CASSPHLAGAYNEQFF
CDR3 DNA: TGTGCCAGCAGTCCGCATCTAGCGGGAGCCTACAATGAGCAGTTCTTC

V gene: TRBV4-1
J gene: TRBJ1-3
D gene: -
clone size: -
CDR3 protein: CASSPVGRAGAEGNTIYF
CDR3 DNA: TGCGCCAGCAGCCCCGTCGGTAGGGCAGGGGCTGAAGGAAACACCATATATTTT

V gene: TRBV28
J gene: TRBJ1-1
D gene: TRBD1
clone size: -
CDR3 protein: CASSSRQGSEAFF
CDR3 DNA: TGTGCCAGCAGTTCCCGACAGGGATCTGAAGCTTTCTTT

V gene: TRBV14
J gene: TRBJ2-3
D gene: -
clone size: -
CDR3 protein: CASSQGTMLTDTQYF
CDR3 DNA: TGTGCCAGCAGCCAAGGGACAATGCTCACAGATACGCAGTATTTT

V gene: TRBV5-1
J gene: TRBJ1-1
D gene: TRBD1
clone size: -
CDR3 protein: CASSLKGQGNTEAFF
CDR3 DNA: TGCGCCAGCAGCTTGAAGGGACAGGGGAACACTGAAGCTTTCTTT

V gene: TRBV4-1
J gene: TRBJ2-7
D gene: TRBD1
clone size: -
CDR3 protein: CASSRDRGMYEQYF
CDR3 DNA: TGCGCCAGCAGCCGGGACAGGGGGATGTATGAGCAGTACTTC

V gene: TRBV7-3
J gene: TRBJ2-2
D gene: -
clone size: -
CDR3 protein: CASNAGTGELFF
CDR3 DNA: TGTGCCAGCAATGCGGGCACCGGGGAGCTGTTTTTT

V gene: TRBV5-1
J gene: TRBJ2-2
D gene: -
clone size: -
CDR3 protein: CASSPLGAGELFF
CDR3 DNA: TGCGCCAGCAGCCCGCTAGGTGCCGGGGAGCTGTTTTTT

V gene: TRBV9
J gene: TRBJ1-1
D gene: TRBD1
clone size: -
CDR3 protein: CASSVSGTARGNTEAFF
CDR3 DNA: TGTGCCAGCAGCGTATCCGGGACAGCCAGGGGGAACACTGAAGCTTTCTTT

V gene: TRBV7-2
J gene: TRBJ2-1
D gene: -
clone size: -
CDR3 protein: CASSPPNGNEQFF
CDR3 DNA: TGTGCCAGCAGCCCCCCCAACGGCAATGAGCAGTTCTTC

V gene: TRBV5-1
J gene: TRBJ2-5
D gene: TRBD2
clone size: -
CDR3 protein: CASSLAGRAGETQYF
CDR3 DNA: TGCGCCAGCAGCTTGGCCGGGAGGGCGGGGGAGACCCAGTACTTC